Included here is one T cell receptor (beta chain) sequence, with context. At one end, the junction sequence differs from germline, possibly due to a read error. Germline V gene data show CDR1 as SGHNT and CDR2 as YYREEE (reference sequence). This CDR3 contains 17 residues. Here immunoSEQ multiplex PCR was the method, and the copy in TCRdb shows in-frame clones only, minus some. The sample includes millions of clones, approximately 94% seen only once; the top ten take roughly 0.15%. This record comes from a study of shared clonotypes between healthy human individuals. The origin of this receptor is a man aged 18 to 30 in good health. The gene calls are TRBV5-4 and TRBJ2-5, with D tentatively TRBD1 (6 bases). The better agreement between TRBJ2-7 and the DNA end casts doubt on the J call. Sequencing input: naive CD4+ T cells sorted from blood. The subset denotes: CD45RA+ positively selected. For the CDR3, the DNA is TGCGCCAGCAGCCAGGGGATTACAGCGCGCGGGTCTTACGAGCAGTACTTC. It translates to CASSQGITARGSYEQYF.